The 5 T cell receptor beta chains presented below share a single source sample, sequenced in a study of long-term antiretroviral therapy in people with HIV. This was the immunoSEQ v3.0 assay at survey level. Sequencing used immunoSEQ multiplex PCR; TCRdb keeps in-frame clones, though not all of them. The sample lists about 33,000 clones; approximately 96% were seen once. The sequenced sample was unsorted PBMCs, obtained approximately 6.6 years after starting antiretroviral therapy. All receptors come from a man younger than 45 with HIV.

This rearrangement joins TRBV6-6 to TRBJ1-5; 10 bases match TRBD1. The V gene's germline CDR1 is MNHNY and CDR2 SVGAGI (reference sequence). The V gene end was trimmed by 1 base and the J gene end by 6 bases; junction bases not matched to a gene: 6. The CDR3 runs to 16 residues. CDR3 sequence: CASSYWGQGRGQPQHF. DNA of the CDR3: TGTGCCAGCAGTTACTGGGGACAGGGGAGAGGTCAGCCCCAGCATTTT.

The CDR3 DNA is TGCAGCGTCTTGCCTGAGGGGGCTGGCAATCAGCCCCAGCATTTT. Translation gives CSVLPEGAGNQPQHF. V gene TRBV29-1 combines with J gene TRBJ1-5, with 7 bases lining up with TRBD1. The CDR3 has 15 residues. Germline loops: CDR1 SQVTM, CDR2 ANQGSEA. Trimming removed 6 bases from V and 2 bases from J; junction bases left unmatched: 10.

This clone came up once. The J gene is TRBJ2-3, the V gene TRBV7-3, with 9 nucleotides matching TRBD2. Germline values: CDR1 SGHTA, CDR2 FQGTGA. V lost 5 bases and J lost 7; bases outside the gene matches: 10. This CDR3 is 15 amino acids long. In nucleotides, the CDR3 is TGTGCCAGCAGCCTTAGCGGGGGAACGATGAATACGCAGTATTTT. As protein: CASSLSGGTMNTQYF.

V and J are TRBV27 and TRBJ1-1, with D uncertain. CDR1 and CDR2 from the germline V gene are MNHEY and SMNVEV (reference sequence). This CDR3 contains 13 residues. Deletions cut 6 bases from V and 4 bases from J, with 12 bases between. CDR3 amino acids: CASRPEGLTEAFF. The CDR3 DNA reads as TGTGCCAGCAGACCCGAAGGACTCACTGAAGCTTTCTTT.

This clone was seen only once. This chain connects TRBV5-4 to TRBJ1-6, with D possibly TRBD1 on 5 matching bases. CDR1 and CDR2 (germline): SGHNT, YYREEE (reference sequence). CDR3 length: 12 amino acids. Trimming cost V 0 bases and J 11 bases, with 6 bases left between them. CDR3 nucleotide sequence: TGTGCCAGCAGCTTGGGGGGACCACCCCTCCACTTT. Translation: CASSLGGPPLHF.